These T cell receptor beta chains were read from a single sample in a study of control samples from healthy donors and cancer patients. TCRdb's table, derived via immunoSEQ multiplex PCR, lists solely in-frame clones and lacks some. The sample records 110,000 or so clones, approximately 88% being singletons. Sequencing was done on a sample of blood. Receptors originate from a man aged 45 to 65 in good health. The conserved cysteine and the conserved F or W are not part of the CDR3 here.

>TRBV30
AYLDRGTGNTGELF
>TRBV6-5
ASSYADMNTEAF
>TRBV6-1
ASSEQTTTNEKLF
>TRBV6-5
ASQEGTFYGYT
>TRBV7-9
ASSSWTGNTEAF
>TRBV6-2/TRBV6-3
ASTPRGVSNQPQH
>TRBV14
ASSQDRGEIQETQY
>TRBV5-1
ASSLSGDREVGYT
>TRBV29-1
SVALTEHYGYT
>TRBV25-1
ASSGQEGLGNQPQH
>TRBV12-3/TRBV12-4
ASSSDRGNGYT
>TRBV6-2/TRBV6-3
ASSYRTSGGVNEQF
>TRBV25-1
ASSAGQFKETQY
>TRBV12-5
ASGLDSQPQH
>TRBV29-1
SAWTSGISTDTQY
>TRBV25-1
ATSWGSYNEQF
>TRBV7-8
ASSQRGQGDQPQH
>TRBV27
ASSFGGTLNQPQH
>TRBV4-3
ASSLGQGAYEQY
>TRBV5-1
ASSLGRGGTDTQY
>TRBV6-5
ASSTGGNQPQH
>TRBV24-1
ATSDSQGQSSTDTQY
>TRBV14
ASSVGGTEAF